This entry lists 9 T cell receptor beta chains sequenced from one sample in a study of blood T cell repertoires in COVID-19. Generated by immunoSEQ multiplex PCR, the TCRdb table keeps only in-frame clones and is missing some. The sample records around 250,000 clones, around 85% being singletons. Sequenced: peripheral blood. These receptors all come from a man in his 60s with acute or convalescent COVID-19.

The rearrangement uses TRBV11-2 and TRBJ1-2; 7 bases line up with TRBD1. CDR3 length: 14 residues. Germline CDR1 reads SGHAT; CDR2 reads FQNNGV. V lost 5 bases to trimming and J lost 8 bases; unmatched junction nucleotides: 11. The CDR3 DNA sequence: TGTGCCAGCAGCCCGGGACAGCTCGCCTGGGGCTACACCTTC. Amino acid sequence: CASSPGQLAWGYTF.

The J gene is TRBJ1-6, the V gene TRBV7-8; no definite D call. Per germline, CDR1 SGHVS and CDR2 FQNEAQ. The CDR3 extends over 15 amino acids. Deletions cut 3 bases from V and 10 bases from J, with 16 bases between. This chain's CDR3 is CASSLTRDGGSPLHF. The CDR3 DNA follows: TGTGCCAGCAGCTTGACCCGGGATGGCGGGTCACCCCTCCACTTT.

This chain uses TRBV27 with TRBJ2-1; TRBD1 matches at 8 bases. The germline CDR1 and CDR2 sequences are MNHEY and SMNVEV (reference sequence). Trimming took 6 bases from V and 0 from J; bases not matched to a gene: 4. The CDR3 length is 15 residues. The CDR3 DNA is TGTGCCAGCAGGCAGGGGGCCTACTCCTACAATGAGCAGTTCTTC. It specifies CASRQGAYSYNEQFF.

The V and J genes are TRBV28 and TRBJ2-3; D may be TRBD2 (6 bases). Germline V gene sequence: CDR1 MDHEN, CDR2 SYDVKM. Trimming stripped 5 bases from V and 0 bases from J, with 18 bases between. This CDR3 has 17 residues. Here the CDR3 reads CASSEDRLAWSTDTQYF. The CDR3 DNA reads as TGTGCCAGCAGTGAGGACCGTCTAGCGTGGAGCACAGATACGCAGTATTTT.

V is TRBV24-1 and J is TRBJ1-2, with 8 bases aligning to TRBD1. Germline V lookup: CDR1 KGHDR, CDR2 SFDVKD. The ends lost 2 bases at V and 3 bases at J; junction bases unmatched: 4. The CDR3 length is 15 residues. The CDR3 region has the DNA TGTGCCACCAGTGATTCTGGACAGGGAGACTATGGCTACACCTTC. The encoded protein is CATSDSGQGDYGYTF.

This clone was seen a few times. The rearrangement uses TRBV5-4 and TRBJ2-7, with 7 bases lining up with TRBD2. Germline assignment: CDR1 SGHNT and CDR2 YYREEE (reference sequence). The CDR3 consists of 13 residues. Trimming at V came to 1 base and at J to 3 bases, leaving 1 base not matched to a gene. This chain's CDR3 is CASSLPSGYEQYF. The CDR3 DNA follows: TGTGCCAGCAGCTTGCCTAGCGGCTACGAGCAGTACTTC.

This clone was picked up a small number of times. This chain uses TRBV7-3 with TRBJ2-2, with 7 bases matching TRBD2. V gave up 5 bases and J gave up 7 bases; unmatched junction bases: 10. This CDR3 region has 15 residues. Looked up from germline, CDR1 is SGHTA and CDR2 is FQGTGA. CDR3 in amino acids: CASSPSTSRSGELFF. The CDR3, as DNA: TGTGCCAGCAGCCCCTCGACTAGCAGGAGCGGGGAGCTGTTTTTT.

This chain uses TRBV11-3 with TRBJ2-5, with D perhaps TRBD2 (6 bases). V was trimmed by 6 bases and J by 0 bases, leaving 14 bases between them. Germline V gene lookup returns CDR1 SGHNT and CDR2 YENEEA. This CDR3 has 15 amino acids. This CDR3 is CASRAGTGDQETQYF. For the CDR3, the DNA is TGTGCCAGCAGAGCCGGGACTGGGGACCAAGAGACCCAGTACTTC.

This chain links TRBV14 with TRBJ2-7; no firm D call. V was trimmed by 2 bases and J by 3 bases, leaving 17 bases between them. This CDR3 has 16 amino acids. Germline CDR1 is SGHDN and CDR2 is FVKESK. As DNA, the CDR3 is TGTGCCAGCAGCCAAATTCCTACGGGTCTTCGCTACGAGCAGTACTTC. Amino acid sequence: CASSQIPTGLRYEQYF.